Many counts were recorded for the clone carrying this T cell receptor (beta chain). Its antigen is unidentified. This sample is drawn from a study of response to subunit inactivated influenza vaccine. A single record per CDR3 protein comes from TCRdb applying MiXCR to the RT-PCR reads. This table has about 520,000 distinct CDR3 sequences, about 25% appearing once. CDR3 size: 15 residues. The germline CDR1 and CDR2 sequences are DFQATT and SNEGSKA (reference sequence). V lost 0 bases to trimming and J lost 3 bases; unmatched junction nucleotides: 3. Study-level results: Each seasonal flu vaccination may recruit only limited new T cells, authors suggested.

The chain couples TRBV20-1 to TRBJ2-3, with 10 bases aligning to TRBD2. This TCR came from a man between 50 and 59 years old who received an inactivated influenza vaccine. The material was CD4+ T cells sorted from PBMCs, obtained approximately 5 days after vaccination. This CDR3 reads CSARDRLAGTDTQYF. The CDR3, as DNA: TGCAGTGCTAGAGATCGACTAGCGGGTACAGATACGCAGTATTTT.